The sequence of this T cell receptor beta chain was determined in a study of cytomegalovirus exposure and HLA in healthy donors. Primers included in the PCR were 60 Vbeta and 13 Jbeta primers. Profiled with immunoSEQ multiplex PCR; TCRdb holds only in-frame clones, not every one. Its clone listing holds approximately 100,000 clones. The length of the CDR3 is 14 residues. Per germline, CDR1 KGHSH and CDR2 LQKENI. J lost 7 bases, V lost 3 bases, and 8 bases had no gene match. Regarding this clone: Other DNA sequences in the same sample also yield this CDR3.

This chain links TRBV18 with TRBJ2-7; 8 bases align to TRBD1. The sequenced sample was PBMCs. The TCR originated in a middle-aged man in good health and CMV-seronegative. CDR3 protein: CASSPIAGGREQYF. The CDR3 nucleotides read TGTGCCAGCTCACCGATCGCAGGGGGCCGGGAGCAGTACTTC.